This T cell receptor (beta chain) was recorded in a study of T cell responses to AZD1222 COVID-19 vaccine. This clone was seen once. This table comes from immunoSEQ multiplex PCR, and its TCRdb copy is limited to in-frame clones, with some not included. Of roughly 120,000 clones in the sample, 92% were seen once. The CDR3 is 15 residues long. Trimming stripped 1 base from V and 1 base from J, with 11 bases between. Germline V lookup: CDR1 LGHDT, CDR2 YNNKEL (reference sequence). The clonotype was recovered from an adult who received the AZD1222 COVID-19 vaccine. Sequences were derived from peripheral blood, sampled 28 days after the second AZD1222 dose. The V and J genes are TRBV3-1 (or the pseudogene TRBV3-2) and TRBJ2-7; D might be TRBD1 (6 bases). The CDR3 spells CASSQGIGQSYEQYF. The CDR3 nucleotides are TGTGCCAGCAGCCAAGGGATAGGACAGTCCTACGAGCAGTACTTC.